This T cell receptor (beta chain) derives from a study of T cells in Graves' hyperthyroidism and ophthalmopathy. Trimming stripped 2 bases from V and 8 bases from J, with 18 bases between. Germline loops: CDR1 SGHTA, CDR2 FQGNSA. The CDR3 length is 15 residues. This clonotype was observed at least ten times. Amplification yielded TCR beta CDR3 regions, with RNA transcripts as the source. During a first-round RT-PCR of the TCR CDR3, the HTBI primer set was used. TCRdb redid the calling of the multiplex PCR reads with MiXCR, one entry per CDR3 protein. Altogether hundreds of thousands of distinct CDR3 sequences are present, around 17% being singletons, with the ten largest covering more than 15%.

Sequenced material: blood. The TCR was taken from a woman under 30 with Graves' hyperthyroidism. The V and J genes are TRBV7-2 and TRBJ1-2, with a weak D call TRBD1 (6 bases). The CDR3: CASSLNRANYGGYTF. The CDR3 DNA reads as TGTGCCAGCAGCTTAAACAGGGCCAACTATGGGGGCTACACCTTC. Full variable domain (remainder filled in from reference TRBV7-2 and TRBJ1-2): GAGVSQSPSNKVTEKGKDVELRCDPISGHTALYWYRQSLGQGLEFLIYFQGNSAPDKSGLPSDRFSAERTGGSVSTLTIQRTQQEDSAVYLCASSLNRANYGGYTFGSGTRLTVV.